This T cell receptor (beta chain) derives from a study of human T cells and chemical hapten exposure. Study-wide background: Patients additionally received therapeutic doses of diphenylcyclopropenone on the scalp once a week, and this continued throughout the approximately 24-week study.

Only a few counts were recorded for this clonotype. This CDR3 comprises 16 residues. Germline-derived CDR1 and CDR2 are SGHVS and FQNEAQ. The germline V and J ends were trimmed by 1 base and 5 bases, with 16 bases remaining between them. Time point in this sample: patch test 3, about 24 weeks after DPC sensitization. Treatment defined: therapeutic diphenylcyclopropenone sensitization with weekly scalp DPC. Blood draws preceded each patch test application. Total RNA was extracted from unfractionated whole blood. One entry per CDR3 protein, called by TCRdb with MiXCR from the RACE reads. The repertoire includes roughly 97,000 distinct CDR3 sequences, around 25% of them detected once, and 9% to 12% sits in the top ten.

Specimen: whole blood, collected in connection with sensitization to the hapten diphenylcyclopropenone (DPC). This clonotype originated in a man aged 35 to 55 with alopecia areata. Some clones in this sample may be carry-over from other donors' samples. J is TRBJ2-3 and V is TRBV7-8, with D perhaps matching TRBD2 (6 bases). CDR3 bases: TGTGCCAGCAGCTTAGTGGGCCTAGCGAAGGTAGATACGCAGTATTTT. This encodes CASSLVGLAKVDTQYF.